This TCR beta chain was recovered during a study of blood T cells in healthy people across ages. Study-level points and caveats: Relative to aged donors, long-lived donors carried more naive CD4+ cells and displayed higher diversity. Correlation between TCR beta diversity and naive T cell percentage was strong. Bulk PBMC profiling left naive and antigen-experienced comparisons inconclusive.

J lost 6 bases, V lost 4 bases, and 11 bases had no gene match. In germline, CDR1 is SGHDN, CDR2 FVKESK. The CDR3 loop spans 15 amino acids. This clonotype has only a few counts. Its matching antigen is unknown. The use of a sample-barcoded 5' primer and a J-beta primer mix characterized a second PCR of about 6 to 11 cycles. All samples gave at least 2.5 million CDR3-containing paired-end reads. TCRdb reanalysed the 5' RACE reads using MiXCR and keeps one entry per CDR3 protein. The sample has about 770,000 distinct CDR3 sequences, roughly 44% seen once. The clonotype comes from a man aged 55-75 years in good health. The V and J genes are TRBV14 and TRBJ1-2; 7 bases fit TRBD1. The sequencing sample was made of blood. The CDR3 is CASSRQGTGTHGYTF. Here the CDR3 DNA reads TGTGCCAGCAGCCGACAGGGAACAGGGACTCATGGCTACACCTTC.